This T cell receptor beta chain was captured by sequencing in a study of blood T cell repertoires in COVID-19. Study background: The samples span acute and convalescent COVID-19 from the United States, Italy and Spain. PBMCs, B-cell-depleted T cells, or T cells were the source of the cDNA or gDNA that made up the material.

This clone has more than one count but fewer than ten. Original handling: Quantification of nucleated cells was approximated via reference gene primer amplification. Some clones are missing from TCRdb's copy, which holds only in-frame ones; the method was immunoSEQ multiplex PCR. D and trimming were read from the DNA, whereas the V and J calls and clone size are those reported in that table. The data hold 95,000 to 150,000 clones, with 85% observed a single time. This CDR3 spans 17 amino acids. V shed 0 bases and J 4 bases; nucleotides not matched to a gene: 6. CDR1 and CDR2 (germline): SGHVS, FNYEAQ.

The genes are TRBV7-6 and TRBJ2-2, with 9 bases aligning to TRBD2. Sequencing used peripheral blood. This clonotype was obtained from a man older than 75 with active or convalescent COVID-19. The CDR3 region has the DNA TGTGCCAGCAGCTTAGCCCCTGGCGGGAGGGTCACCGGGGAGCTGTTTTTT. Amino acids: CASSLAPGGRVTGELFF.